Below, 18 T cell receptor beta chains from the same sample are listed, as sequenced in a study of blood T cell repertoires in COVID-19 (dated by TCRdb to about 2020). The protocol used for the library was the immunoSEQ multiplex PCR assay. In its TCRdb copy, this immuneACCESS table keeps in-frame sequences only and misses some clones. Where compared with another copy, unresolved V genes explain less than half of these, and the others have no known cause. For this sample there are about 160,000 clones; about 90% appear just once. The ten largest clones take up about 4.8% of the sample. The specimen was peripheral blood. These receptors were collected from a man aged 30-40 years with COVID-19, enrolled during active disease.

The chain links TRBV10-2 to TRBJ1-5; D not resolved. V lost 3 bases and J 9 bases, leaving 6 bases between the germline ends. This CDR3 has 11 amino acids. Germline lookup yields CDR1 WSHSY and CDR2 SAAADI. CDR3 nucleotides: TGCGCCAGCAGTGATTCGGGGCCCCAGCATTTT. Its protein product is CASSDSGPQHF.

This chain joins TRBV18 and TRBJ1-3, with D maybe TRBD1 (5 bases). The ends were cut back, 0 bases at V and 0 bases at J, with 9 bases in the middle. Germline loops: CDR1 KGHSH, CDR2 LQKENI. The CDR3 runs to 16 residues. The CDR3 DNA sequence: TGTGCCAGCTCACCACCCGGGGGGAGCTCTGGAAACACCATATATTTT. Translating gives CASSPPGGSSGNTIYF.

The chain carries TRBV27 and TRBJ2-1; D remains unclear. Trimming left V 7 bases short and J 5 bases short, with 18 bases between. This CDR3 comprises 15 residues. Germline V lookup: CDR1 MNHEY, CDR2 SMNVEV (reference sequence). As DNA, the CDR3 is TGTGCCAGCACCTACACCAAGAGAGGAGACAATGAGCAGTTCTTC. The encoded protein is CASTYTKRGDNEQFF.

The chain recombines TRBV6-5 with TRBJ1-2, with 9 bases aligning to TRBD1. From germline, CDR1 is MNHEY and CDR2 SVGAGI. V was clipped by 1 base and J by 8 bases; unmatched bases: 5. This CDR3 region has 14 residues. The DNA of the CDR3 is TGTGCCAGCAGTTACTGGGGACAGGGCAGCGGCTACACCTTC. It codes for CASSYWGQGSGYTF.

CDR3 sequence: CASSRPPGGHTEAFF. As DNA, the CDR3 is TGTGCCAGCAGTCGTCCCCCAGGGGGGCACACTGAAGCTTTCTTT. This chain uses TRBV6-5 with TRBJ1-1, with 7 bases identical to TRBD1. V shed 5 bases and J 3 bases; nucleotides not matched to a gene: 9. The CDR3 has 15 residues. Per germline, CDR1 MNHEY and CDR2 SVGAGI.

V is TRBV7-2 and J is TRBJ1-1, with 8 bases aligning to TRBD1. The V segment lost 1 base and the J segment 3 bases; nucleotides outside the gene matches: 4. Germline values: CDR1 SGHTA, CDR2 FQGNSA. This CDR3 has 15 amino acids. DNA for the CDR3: TGTGCCAGCAGCTTAGAACCCAGGGGGCACACTGAAGCTTTCTTT. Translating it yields CASSLEPRGHTEAFF.

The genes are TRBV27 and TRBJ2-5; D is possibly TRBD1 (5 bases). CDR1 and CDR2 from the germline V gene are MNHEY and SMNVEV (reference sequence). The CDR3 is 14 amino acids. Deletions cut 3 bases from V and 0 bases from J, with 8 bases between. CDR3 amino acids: CASSLLGHQETQYF. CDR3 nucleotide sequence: TGTGCCAGCAGTTTGTTGGGGCACCAAGAGACCCAGTACTTC.

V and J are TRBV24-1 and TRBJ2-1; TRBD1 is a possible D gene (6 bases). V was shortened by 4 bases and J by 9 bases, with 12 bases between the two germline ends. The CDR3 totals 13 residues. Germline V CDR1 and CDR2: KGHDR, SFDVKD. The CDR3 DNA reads TGTGCCACCAGTGAGACACAGGGAGTTGAGCAGTTCTTC. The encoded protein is CATSETQGVEQFF.

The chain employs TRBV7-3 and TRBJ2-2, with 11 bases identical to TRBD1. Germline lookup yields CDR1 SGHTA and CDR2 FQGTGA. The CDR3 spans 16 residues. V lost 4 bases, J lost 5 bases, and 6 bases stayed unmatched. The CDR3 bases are TGTGCCAGCAGCTCCCGGACAGGGGGCATGACCGGGGAGCTGTTTTTT. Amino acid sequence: CASSSRTGGMTGELFF.

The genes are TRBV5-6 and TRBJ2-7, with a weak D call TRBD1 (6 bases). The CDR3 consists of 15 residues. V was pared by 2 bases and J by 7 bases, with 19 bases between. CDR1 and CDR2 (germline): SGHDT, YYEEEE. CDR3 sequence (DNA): TGTGCCAGCAGCTTTAGGGGGTCCTATCCGGGGGAGCAGTACTTC. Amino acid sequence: CASSFRGSYPGEQYF.

This CDR3 is CASSVAGRGGGQETQYF. CDR3 DNA: TGTGCCAGCAGCGTAGCTGGGAGGGGAGGGGGGCAAGAGACCCAGTACTTC. The chain is built from TRBV9 and TRBJ2-5, with D tentatively TRBD2 (7 bases). Trimming took off 0 bases at V and 2 bases at J, with 17 bases between the two ends. Per germline, CDR1 SGDLS and CDR2 YYNGEE. This CDR3 comprises 17 residues.

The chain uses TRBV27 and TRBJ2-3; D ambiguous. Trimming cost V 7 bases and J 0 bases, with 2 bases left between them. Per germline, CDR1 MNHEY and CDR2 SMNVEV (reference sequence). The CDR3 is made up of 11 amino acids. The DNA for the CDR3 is TGTGCCAGCACGAGCACAGATACGCAGTATTTT. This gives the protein CASTSTDTQYF.

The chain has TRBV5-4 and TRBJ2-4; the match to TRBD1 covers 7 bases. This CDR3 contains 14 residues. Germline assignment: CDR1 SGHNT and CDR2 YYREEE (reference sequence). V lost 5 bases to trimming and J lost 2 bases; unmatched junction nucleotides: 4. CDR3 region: CASSVQGTKNIQYF. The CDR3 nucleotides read TGTGCCAGCAGTGTACAGGGGACCAAAAACATTCAGTACTTC.

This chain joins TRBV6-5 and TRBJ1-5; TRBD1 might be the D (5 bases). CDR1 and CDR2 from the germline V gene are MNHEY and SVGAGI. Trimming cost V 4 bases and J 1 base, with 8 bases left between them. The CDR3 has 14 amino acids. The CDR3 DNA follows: TGTGCCAGCAGTTCACAGGACAGCAATCAGCCCCAGCATTTT. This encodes CASSSQDSNQPQHF.

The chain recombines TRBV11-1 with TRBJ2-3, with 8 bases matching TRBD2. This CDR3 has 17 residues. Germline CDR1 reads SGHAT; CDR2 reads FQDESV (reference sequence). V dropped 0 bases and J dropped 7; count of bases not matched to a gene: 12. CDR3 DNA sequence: TGTGCCAGCAGCTTAGCCCTCCCCAGCGGGGGACCAAATACGCAGTATTTT. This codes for CASSLALPSGGPNTQYF.

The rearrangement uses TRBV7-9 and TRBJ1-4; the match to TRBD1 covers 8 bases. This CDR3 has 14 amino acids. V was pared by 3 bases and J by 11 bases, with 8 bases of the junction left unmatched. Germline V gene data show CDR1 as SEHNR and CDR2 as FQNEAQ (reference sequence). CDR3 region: CASSFDRGLEKLFF. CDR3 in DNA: TGTGCCAGCAGCTTCGACAGGGGCCTCGAGAAACTGTTTTTT.

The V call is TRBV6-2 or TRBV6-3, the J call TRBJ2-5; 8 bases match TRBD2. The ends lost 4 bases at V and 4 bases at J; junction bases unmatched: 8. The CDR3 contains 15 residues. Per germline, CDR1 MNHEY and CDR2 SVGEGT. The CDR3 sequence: CASSSHGGAPETQYF. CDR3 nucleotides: TGTGCCAGCAGTTCGCACGGGGGGGCCCCAGAGACCCAGTACTTC.

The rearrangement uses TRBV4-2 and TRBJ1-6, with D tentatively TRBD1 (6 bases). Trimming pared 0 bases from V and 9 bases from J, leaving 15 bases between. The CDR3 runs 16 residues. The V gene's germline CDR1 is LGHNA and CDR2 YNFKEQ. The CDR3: CASSQDPTGSSSPLHF. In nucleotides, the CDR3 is TGTGCCAGCAGCCAAGATCCGACAGGCTCCAGTTCACCCCTCCACTTT.